The 4 T cell receptor beta chains in this list originate from one sample, sequenced in a study of T cell repertoires in cytomegalovirus infection. One entry per CDR3 protein, called by TCRdb with MiXCR from the reads. The data contain approximately 260,000 distinct CDR3 sequences, roughly 21% of them singletons. The antigens of these receptors remain unknown. The source material was cultured PBMCs, sampled from culture after CMV antigen stimulation. These receptors came from a human donor in good health (CMV status not recorded). Some clones in this sample may be carry-over from other donors' samples.

There are a few counts of this clonotype. The V and J genes are TRBV20-1 and TRBJ2-7; a weak D match, TRBD1 (5 bases). CDR3 length equals 15 residues. Germline V CDR1 and CDR2: DFQATT, SNEGSKA (reference sequence). V lost 0 bases and J lost 1, with 13 bases in between. The CDR3 DNA is TGCAGTGCTAGAGATAGTAGGACATTTTCCTACGAGCAGTACTTC. This sequence encodes CSARDSRTFSYEQYF.

The V gene is TRBV7-8, the J gene TRBJ2-1, with D possibly being TRBD2 (6 bases). Germline V gene lookup returns CDR1 SGHVS and CDR2 FQNEAQ. Trimming left V 2 bases short and J 2 bases short, with 10 bases between. This CDR3 region has 15 residues. The CDR3 loop is CASSLWGEAYNEQFF. In DNA, the CDR3 is TGTGCCAGCAGCTTATGGGGGGAAGCCTACAATGAGCAGTTCTTC. The variable domain in full, with the rest retrieved from reference TRBV7-8 and TRBJ2-1, is GAGVSQSPRYKVAKRGQDVALRCDPISGHVSLFWYQQALGQGPEFLTYFQNEAQLDKSGLPSDRFFAERPEGSVSTLKIQRTQQEDSAVYLCASSLWGEAYNEQFFGPGTRLTVL.

V is TRBV20-1 and J is TRBJ1-2; 7 bases agree with TRBD1. The CDR3 runs 12 residues. The germline V gene encodes CDR1 DFQATT and CDR2 SNEGSKA (reference sequence). Losses at the gene ends were 1 base for V and 7 bases for J; bases not matched to a gene: 3. The CDR3 nucleotides read TGCAGTGCTAGAGGACAGGGAGGTGGCTACACCTTC. This translates into CSARGQGGGYTF.

Ten or more counts support this clonotype. The chain employs TRBV7-2 and TRBJ2-7, with 7 positions matching TRBD1. The CDR3 sequence is 21 residues long. V shed 6 bases, J shed 1 base, and the junction held 27 bases outside the gene matches. Germline loops: CDR1 SGHTA, CDR2 FQGNSA. The CDR3 DNA sequence: TGTGCCAGCAGGTTACCCGGGCCTACTTCGCTGCAGGGGGAGTATTCCTACGAGCAGTACTTC. Amino acids: CASRLPGPTSLQGEYSYEQYF.